This TCR beta chain comes out of a study of cytomegalovirus exposure and HLA in healthy donors. PCR amplification relied on 60 Vbeta primers (plus 13 Jbeta primers). The assay was immunoSEQ multiplex PCR, and TCRdb's table has in-frame clones only and misses some. The sample gives about 150,000 clones, 75% to 85% of which show up once; 3.5% is in the top ten. This CDR3 contains 16 residues. Germline-derived CDR1 and CDR2 are SGHRS and YFSETQ. Trimming shortened V by 5 bases and J by 0 bases, and 18 bases separated the two germline ends. Sequenced input: PBMCs. The TCR was taken from a human donor in good health. This sequence joins TRBV5-1 and TRBJ2-7, with D maybe TRBD1 (6 bases). CDR3 coding DNA: TGCGCCAGCAGTAGGGGGACGGCCACCCTCTCCTACGAGCAGTACTTC. Residues: CASSRGTATLSYEQYF.